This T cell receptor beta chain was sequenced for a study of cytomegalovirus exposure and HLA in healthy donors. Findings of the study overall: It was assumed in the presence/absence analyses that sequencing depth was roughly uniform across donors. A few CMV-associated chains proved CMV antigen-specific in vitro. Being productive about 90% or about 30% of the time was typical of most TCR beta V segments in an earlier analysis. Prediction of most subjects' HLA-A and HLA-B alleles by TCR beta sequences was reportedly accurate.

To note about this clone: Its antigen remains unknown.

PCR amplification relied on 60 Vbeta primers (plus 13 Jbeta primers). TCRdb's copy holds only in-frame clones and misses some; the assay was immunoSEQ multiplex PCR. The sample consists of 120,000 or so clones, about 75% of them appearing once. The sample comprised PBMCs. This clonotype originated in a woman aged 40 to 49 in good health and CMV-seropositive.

CDR3 residues: CASSLNGGVRFF. CDR3 DNA: TGTGCCAGCAGCTTAAACGGGGGGGTGAGGTTCTTC. The J gene is TRBJ2-1, the V gene TRBV7-2, with 8 bases that match TRBD2. The CDR3 consists of 12 residues. Per the germline V gene, CDR1 is SGHTA and CDR2 is FQGNSA. J was trimmed by 15 bases and V by 2 bases; bases with no gene match: 6.